This T cell receptor (beta chain) is drawn from a study of blood T cell repertoires in COVID-19. Per the authors' pipeline: Using reference gene primer amplification, nucleated cell counts were estimated. Only in-frame clones appear in the TCRdb table, and some are missing; sequencing was by immunoSEQ multiplex PCR. That table supplies the V and J calls and clone size; D and trimming were determined from the DNA. The data hold almost 65,000 clones, with approximately 88% observed a single time. The CDR3 covers 13 residues. The V and J ends lost 8 bases and 7 bases, in that order; junction bases with no gene match: 4. CDR1 is SNHLY and CDR2 is FYNNEI in the germline V gene.

The chain uses TRBV2 and TRBJ1-6; 8 positions agree with TRBD1. The origin of this receptor is an older woman with COVID-19, enrolled during active disease. What was sequenced was peripheral blood. The CDR3: CASLGQGNSPLHF. As DNA, the CDR3 is TGTGCCAGCCTAGGACAGGGAAATTCACCCCTCCACTTT.